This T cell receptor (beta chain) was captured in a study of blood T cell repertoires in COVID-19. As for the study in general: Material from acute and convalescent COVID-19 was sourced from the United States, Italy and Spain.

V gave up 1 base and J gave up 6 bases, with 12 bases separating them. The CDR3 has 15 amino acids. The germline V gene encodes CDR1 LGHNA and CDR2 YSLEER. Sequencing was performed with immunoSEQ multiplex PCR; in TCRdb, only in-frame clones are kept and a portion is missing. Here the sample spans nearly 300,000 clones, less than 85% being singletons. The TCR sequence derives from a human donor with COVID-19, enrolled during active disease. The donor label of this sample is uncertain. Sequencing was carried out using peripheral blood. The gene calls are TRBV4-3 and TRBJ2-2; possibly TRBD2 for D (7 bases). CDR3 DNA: TGCGCCAGCAGCCAAGTCGGGGGGCTCCCCGGGGAGCTGTTTTTT. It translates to CASSQVGGLPGELFF.